A selection of T cell receptor beta chains follows, all from one sample in a study of cytomegalovirus exposure and HLA in healthy donors. Clones were read by immunoSEQ multiplex PCR, and TCRdb kept only the in-frame ones, dropping some. The sample lists roughly 140,000 clones; 70% to 85% were seen once. Material: PBMCs. Receptor source: an older woman in good health and CMV-seropositive. Each CDR3 is given with its conserved first and last residue. A D gene is named only where the DNA matches it firmly. Not all rows give a size; the values are once, few, many and, for expanded clones, a class.

NA	TRBV5-6	TRBD2	TRBJ2-3	CASSHITSGSGEDTQYF	TGTGCCAGCAGTCATATCACTAGCGGGAGCGGGGAAGATACGCAGTATTTT
NA	TRBV9	TRBD2	TRBJ2-5	CASSVDPSGNQETQYF	TGTGCCAGCAGCGTAGATCCTAGCGGGAATCAGGAGACCCAGTACTTC
NA	TRBV5-1	TRBD1	TRBJ2-2	CASSPPGGSNTGELFF	TGCGCCAGCAGCCCCCCAGGGGGATCGAACACCGGGGAGCTGTTTTTT
NA	TRBV5-6	TRBD1	TRBJ2-2	CASSFGTGYTGELFF	TGTGCCAGCAGCTTCGGGACAGGTTACACCGGGGAGCTGTTTTTT
NA	TRBV7-3	TRBD2	TRBJ2-7	CASSLASGSSYEQYF	TGTGCCAGCAGCTTAGCTAGCGGGAGTAGTTACGAGCAGTACTTC
NA	TRBV2	TRBD1	TRBJ1-5	CASSAGQGNQPQHF	TGTGCCAGCAGCGCGGGACAGGGCAATCAGCCCCAGCATTTT
few	TRBV25-1	NA	TRBJ2-7	CASRLSVSYEQYF	TGTGCCAGCAGATTGAGTGTCTCCTACGAGCAGTACTTC
NA	TRBV6-4	TRBD2	TRBJ2-1	CASSVSGSGNYNEQFF	TGTGCCAGCAGTGTTAGCGGGAGTGGAAACTACAATGAGCAGTTCTTC
NA	TRBV12-5	TRBD2	TRBJ2-1	CASGLELAGNNEQFF	TGTGCTAGTGGTTTGGAACTAGCGGGGAACAATGAGCAGTTCTTC
NA	TRBV28	TRBD1	TRBJ2-7	CASRTPGQGAYEQYF	TGTGCCAGCAGGACCCCGGGACAGGGGGCCTACGAGCAGTACTTC
NA	TRBV7-9	TRBD1	TRBJ1-2	CASSSAGQIHGYTF	TGTGCCAGCAGCTCCGCGGGACAGATACATGGCTACACCTTC
few	TRBV5-4	NA	TRBJ2-5	CASSLGGRGETQYF	TGTGCCAGCAGCTTAGGAGGGAGGGGGGAGACCCAGTACTTC
NA	TRBV6-5	NA	TRBJ1-1	CASSYSIWAGAFF	TGTGCCAGCAGTTACTCGATCTGGGCTGGGGCTTTCTTT
NA	TRBV9	TRBD1	TRBJ2-2	CASSVRGQGNTGELFF	TGTGCCAGCAGCGTACGCGGACAGGGTAACACCGGGGAGCTGTTTTTT
NA	TRBV5-6	NA	TRBJ2-7	CASSLVAGYEQYF	TGTGCCAGCAGCTTGGTGGCAGGGTACGAGCAGTACTTC
NA	TRBV9	TRBD1	TRBJ2-7	CASSVAPYSDRGATNEQYF	TGTGCCAGCAGCGTAGCCCCATATTCGGACAGGGGGGCCACTAACGAGCAGTACTTC
once	TRBV15	TRBD1	TRBJ2-1	CATSRDGRQGWDEQFF	TGTGCCACCAGCAGAGATGGGAGACAGGGTTGGGATGAGCAGTTCTTC
NA	TRBV18	NA	TRBJ1-1	CASSPSKNTEAFF	TGTGCCAGCTCACCTAGCAAGAACACTGAAGCTTTCTTT
few	TRBV10-3	NA	TRBJ2-2	CASGPGTNTGELFF	TGTGCCAGCGGGCCGGGTACGAACACCGGGGAGCTGTTTTTT
few	TRBV18	NA	TRBJ2-3	CASSPLRGAARTDTQYF	TGTGCCAGCTCACCACTTCGGGGTGCGGCGCGGACAGATACGCAGTATTTT
NA	TRBV29-1	TRBD2	TRBJ2-1	CSVQAGGYNEQFF	TGCAGCGTTCAAGCGGGAGGGTACAATGAGCAGTTCTTC
NA	TRBV5-4	NA	TRBJ2-7	CASSLVGGAEQYF	TGTGCCAGCAGCTTGGTTGGGGGGGCCGAGCAGTACTTC
NA	TRBV18	NA	TRBJ2-1	CASAIWTEDAYNEQFF	TGTGCCAGCGCGATCTGGACGGAGGATGCCTACAATGAGCAGTTCTTC
NA	TRBV27	NA	TRBJ2-2	CASSLRGRGRYTNTGELFF	TGTGCCAGCAGTTTAAGGGGCAGGGGTAGATATACGAACACCGGGGAGCTGTTTTTT
NA	TRBV15	TRBD1	TRBJ2-7	CATSRDPTHRGRFYEQYF	TGTGCCACCAGCAGAGATCCGACCCACAGGGGGCGATTCTACGAGCAGTACTTC
NA	TRBV27	NA	TRBJ2-5	CASKVGQGGETQYF	TGTGCCAGCAAGGTGGGGCAAGGGGGAGAGACCCAGTACTTC
NA	TRBV10-3	TRBD1	TRBJ2-1	CAISESSGGGNEQFF	TGTGCCATCAGTGAGTCCTCAGGGGGCGGGAATGAGCAGTTCTTC
NA	TRBV15	TRBD2	TRBJ2-7	CATSRRRGSGRVDLNYEQYF	TGTGCCACCAGCCGCCGACGTGGGAGCGGGAGGGTCGACCTTAACTACGAGCAGTACTTC
few	TRBV4-3	NA	TRBJ1-1	CASSQGRGGGDAFF	TGCGCCAGCAGCCAAGGGAGGGGTGGCGGGGATGCTTTCTTT
NA	TRBV18	NA	TRBJ1-5	CASSPGPGPNQPQHF	TGTGCCAGCTCACCAGGTCCGGGTCCCAATCAGCCCCAGCATTTT
NA	TRBV4-2	NA	TRBJ2-7	CASSQDFDEQYF	TGTGCCAGCAGCCAAGACTTCGACGAGCAGTACTTC